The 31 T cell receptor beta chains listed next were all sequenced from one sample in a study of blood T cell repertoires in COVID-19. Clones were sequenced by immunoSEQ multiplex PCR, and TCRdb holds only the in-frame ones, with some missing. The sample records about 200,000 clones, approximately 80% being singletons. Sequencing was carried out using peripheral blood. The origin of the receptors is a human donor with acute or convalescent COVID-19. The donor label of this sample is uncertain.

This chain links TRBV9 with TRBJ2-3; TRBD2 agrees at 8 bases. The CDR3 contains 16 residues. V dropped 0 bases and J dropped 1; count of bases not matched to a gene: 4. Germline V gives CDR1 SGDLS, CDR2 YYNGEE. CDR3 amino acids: CASSVGTSRRTDTQYF. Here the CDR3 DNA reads TGTGCCAGCAGCGTAGGGACTAGCCGTCGCACAGATACGCAGTATTTT.

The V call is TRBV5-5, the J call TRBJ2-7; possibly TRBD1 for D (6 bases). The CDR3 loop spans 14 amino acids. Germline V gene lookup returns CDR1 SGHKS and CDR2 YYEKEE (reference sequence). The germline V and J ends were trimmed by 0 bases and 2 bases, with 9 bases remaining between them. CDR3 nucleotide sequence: TGTGCCAGCAGCTTGGTACAGGGCGCCTACGAGCAGTACTTC. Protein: CASSLVQGAYEQYF.

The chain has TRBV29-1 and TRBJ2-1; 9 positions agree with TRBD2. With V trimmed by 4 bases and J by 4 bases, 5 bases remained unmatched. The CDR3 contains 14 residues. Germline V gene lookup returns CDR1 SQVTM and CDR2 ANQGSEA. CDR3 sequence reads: CSVAPSGAYNEQFF. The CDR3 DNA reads TGCAGCGTTGCTCCTAGCGGGGCTTACAATGAGCAGTTCTTC.

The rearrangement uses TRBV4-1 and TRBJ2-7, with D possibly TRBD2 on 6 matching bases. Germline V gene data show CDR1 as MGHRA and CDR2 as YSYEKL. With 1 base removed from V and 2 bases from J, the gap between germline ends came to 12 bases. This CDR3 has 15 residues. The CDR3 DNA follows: TGCGCCAGCAGCCAAGTAACGGGAGAGGCCTACGAGCAGTACTTC. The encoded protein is CASSQVTGEAYEQYF.

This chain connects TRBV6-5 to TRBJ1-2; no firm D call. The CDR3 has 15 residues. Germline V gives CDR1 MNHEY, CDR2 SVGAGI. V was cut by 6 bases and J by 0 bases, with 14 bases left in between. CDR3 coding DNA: TGTGCCAGCAGGCGGGTGGGATTAGCTAACTATGGCTACACCTTC. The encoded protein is CASRRVGLANYGYTF.

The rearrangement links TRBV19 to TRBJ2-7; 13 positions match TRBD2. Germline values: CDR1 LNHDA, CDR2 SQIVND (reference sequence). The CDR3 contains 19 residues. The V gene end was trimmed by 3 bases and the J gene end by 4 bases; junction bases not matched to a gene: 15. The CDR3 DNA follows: TGTGCCAGTAGTATCGACAGTTGGTCCGGGACTAGCGGGAAATACGAGCAGTACTTC. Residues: CASSIDSWSGTSGKYEQYF.

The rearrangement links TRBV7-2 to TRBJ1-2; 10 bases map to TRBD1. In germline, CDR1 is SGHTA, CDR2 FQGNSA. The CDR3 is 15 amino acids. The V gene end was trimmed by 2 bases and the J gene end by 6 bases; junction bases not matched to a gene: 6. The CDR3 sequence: CASSLTGTGVNGYTF. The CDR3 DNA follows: TGTGCCAGCAGCTTAACCGGGACAGGGGTGAATGGCTACACCTTC.

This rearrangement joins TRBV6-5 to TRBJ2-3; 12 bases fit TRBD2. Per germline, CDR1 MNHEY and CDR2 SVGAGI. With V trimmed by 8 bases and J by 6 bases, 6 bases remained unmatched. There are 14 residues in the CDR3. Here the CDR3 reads CASCGLAGRDTQYF. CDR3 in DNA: TGTGCCAGCTGCGGACTAGCGGGACGTGATACGCAGTATTTT.

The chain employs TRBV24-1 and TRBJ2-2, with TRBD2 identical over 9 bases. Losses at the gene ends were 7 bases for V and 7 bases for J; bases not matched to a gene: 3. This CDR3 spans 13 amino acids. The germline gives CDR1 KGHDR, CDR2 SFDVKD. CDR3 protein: CATRGLAGGELFF. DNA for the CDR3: TGTGCCACCAGGGGACTAGCCGGCGGGGAGCTGTTTTTT.

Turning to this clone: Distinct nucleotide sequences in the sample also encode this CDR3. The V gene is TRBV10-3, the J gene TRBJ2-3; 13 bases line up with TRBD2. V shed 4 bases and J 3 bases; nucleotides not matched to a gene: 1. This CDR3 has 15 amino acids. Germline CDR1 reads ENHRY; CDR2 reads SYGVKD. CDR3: CAISGTSGSTDTQYF. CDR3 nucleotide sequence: TGTGCCATCAGTGGGACTAGCGGGAGTACAGATACGCAGTATTTT.

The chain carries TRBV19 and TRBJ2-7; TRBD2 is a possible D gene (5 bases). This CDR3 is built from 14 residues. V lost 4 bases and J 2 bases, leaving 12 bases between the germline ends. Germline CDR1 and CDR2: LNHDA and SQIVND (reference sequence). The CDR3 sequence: CASSKERVTYEQYF. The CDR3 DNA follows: TGTGCCAGTAGTAAAGAGAGGGTGACCTACGAGCAGTACTTC.

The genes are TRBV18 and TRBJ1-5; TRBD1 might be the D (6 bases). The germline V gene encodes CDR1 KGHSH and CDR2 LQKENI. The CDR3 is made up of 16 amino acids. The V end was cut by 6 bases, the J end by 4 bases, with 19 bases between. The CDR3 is CASSSQGIGTNQPQHF. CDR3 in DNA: TGTGCCAGCTCCTCGCAGGGGATCGGGACGAATCAGCCCCAGCATTTT.

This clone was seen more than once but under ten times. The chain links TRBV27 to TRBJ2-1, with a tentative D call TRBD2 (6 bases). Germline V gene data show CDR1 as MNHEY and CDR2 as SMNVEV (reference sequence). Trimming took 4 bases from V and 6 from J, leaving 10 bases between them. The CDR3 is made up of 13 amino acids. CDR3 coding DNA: TGTGCCAGCAGTTACGGGAGAGCCAATGAGCAGTTCTTC. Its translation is CASSYGRANEQFF.

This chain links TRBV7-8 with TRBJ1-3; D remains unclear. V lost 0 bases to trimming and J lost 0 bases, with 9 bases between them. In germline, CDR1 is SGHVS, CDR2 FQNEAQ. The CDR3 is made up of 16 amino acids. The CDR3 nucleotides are TGTGCCAGCAGCTTAGCAGGACTGTACTCTGGAAACACCATATATTTT. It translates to CASSLAGLYSGNTIYF. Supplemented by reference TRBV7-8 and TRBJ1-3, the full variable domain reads GAGVSQSPRYKVAKRGQDVALRCDPISGHVSLFWYQQALGQGPEFLTYFQNEAQLDKSGLPSDRFFAERPEGSVSTLKIQRTQQEDSAVYLCASSLAGLYSGNTIYFGEGSWLTVV.

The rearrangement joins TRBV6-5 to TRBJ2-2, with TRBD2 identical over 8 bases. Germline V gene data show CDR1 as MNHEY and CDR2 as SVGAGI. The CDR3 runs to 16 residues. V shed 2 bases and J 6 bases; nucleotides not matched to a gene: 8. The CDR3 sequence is CASSYETSALAGELFF. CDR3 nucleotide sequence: TGTGCCAGCAGTTACGAGACTAGCGCCTTGGCCGGGGAGCTGTTTTTT.

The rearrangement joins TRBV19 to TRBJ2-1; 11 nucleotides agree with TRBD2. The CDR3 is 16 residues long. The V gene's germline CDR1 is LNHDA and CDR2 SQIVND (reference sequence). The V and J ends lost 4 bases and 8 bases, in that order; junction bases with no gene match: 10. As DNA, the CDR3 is TGTGCCAGTAGTACCATAGCGGGAGGGGGCTTGGATGAGCAGTTCTTC. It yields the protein CASSTIAGGGLDEQFF. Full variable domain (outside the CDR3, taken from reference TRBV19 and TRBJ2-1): DGGITQSPKYLFRKEGQNVTLSCEQNLNHDAMYWYRQDPGQGLRLIYYSQIVNDFQKGDIAEGYSVSREKKESFPLTVTSAQKNPTAFYLCASSTIAGGGLDEQFFGPGTRLTVL.

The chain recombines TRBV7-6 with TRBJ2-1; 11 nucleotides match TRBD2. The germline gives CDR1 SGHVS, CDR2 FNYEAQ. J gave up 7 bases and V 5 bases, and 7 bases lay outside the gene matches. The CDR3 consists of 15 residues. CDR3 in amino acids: CASSRLAGLRNEQFF. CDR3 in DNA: TGTGCCAGCAGCCGACTAGCGGGACTTAGAAATGAGCAGTTCTTC.

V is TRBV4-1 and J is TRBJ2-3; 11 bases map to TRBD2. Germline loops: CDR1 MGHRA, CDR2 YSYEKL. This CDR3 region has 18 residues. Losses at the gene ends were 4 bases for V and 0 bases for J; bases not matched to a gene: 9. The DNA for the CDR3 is TGCGCCAGCAGCCGGACTTCGGGACTAGCGGACAGCACAGATACGCAGTATTTT. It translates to CASSRTSGLADSTDTQYF.

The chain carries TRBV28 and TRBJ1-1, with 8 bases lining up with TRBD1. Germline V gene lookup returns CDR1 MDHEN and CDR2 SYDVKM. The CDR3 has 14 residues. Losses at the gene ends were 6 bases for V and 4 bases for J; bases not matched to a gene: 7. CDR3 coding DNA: TGTGCCAGCAGACCTTCAGGGGGCGGCACTGAAGCTTTCTTT. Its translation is CASRPSGGGTEAFF.

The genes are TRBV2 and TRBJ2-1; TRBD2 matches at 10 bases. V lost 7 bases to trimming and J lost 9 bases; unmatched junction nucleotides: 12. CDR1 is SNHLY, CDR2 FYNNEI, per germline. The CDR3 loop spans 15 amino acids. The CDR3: CASTRGAGGPIEQFF. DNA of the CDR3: TGTGCCAGCACCCGCGGAGCGGGAGGGCCAATTGAGCAGTTCTTC.

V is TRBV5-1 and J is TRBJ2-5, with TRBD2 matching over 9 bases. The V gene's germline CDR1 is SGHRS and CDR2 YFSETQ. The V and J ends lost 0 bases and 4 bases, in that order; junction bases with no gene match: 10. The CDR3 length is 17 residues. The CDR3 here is CASSLGAREGLRETQYF. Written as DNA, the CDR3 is TGCGCCAGCAGCTTGGGCGCGCGGGAGGGCCTGAGAGAGACCCAGTACTTC.

The CDR3 region has the DNA TGTGCCAGCAGCTCGGGGGGTACTCGGGTCAATCAGCCCCAGCATTTT. Translating it yields CASSSGGTRVNQPQHF. V usage is TRBV7-2 and J usage is TRBJ1-5, with a tentative D call TRBD1 (5 bases). The CDR3 extends over 16 amino acids. V lost 4 bases and J 3 bases, leaving 16 bases between the germline ends. The germline gives CDR1 SGHTA, CDR2 FQGNSA.

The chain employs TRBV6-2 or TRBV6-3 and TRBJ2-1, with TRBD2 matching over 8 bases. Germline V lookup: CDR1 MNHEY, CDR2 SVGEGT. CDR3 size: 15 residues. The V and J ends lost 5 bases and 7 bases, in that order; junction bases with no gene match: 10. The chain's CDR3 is CASSGPPRGRNEQFF. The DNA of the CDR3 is TGTGCCAGCAGTGGCCCCCCACGCGGGAGGAATGAGCAGTTCTTC.

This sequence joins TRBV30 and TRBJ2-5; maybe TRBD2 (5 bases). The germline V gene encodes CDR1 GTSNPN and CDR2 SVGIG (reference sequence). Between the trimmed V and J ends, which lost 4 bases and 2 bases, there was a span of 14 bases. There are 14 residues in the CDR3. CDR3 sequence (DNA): TGTGCCTGGAAGGGTAGCGCCAATCAAGAGACCCAGTACTTC. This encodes CAWKGSANQETQYF.

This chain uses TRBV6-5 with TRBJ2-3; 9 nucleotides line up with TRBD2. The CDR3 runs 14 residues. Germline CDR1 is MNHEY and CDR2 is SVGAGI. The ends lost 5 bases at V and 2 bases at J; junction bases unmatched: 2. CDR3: CASSLAGNTDTQYF. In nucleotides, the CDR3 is TGTGCCAGCAGTCTAGCGGGAAACACAGATACGCAGTATTTT.

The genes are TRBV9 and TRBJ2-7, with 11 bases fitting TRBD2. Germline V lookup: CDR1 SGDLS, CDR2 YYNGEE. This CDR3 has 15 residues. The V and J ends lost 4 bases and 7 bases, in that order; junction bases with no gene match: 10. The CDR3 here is CASSSSLAGVGEQYF. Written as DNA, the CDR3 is TGTGCCAGCAGCTCTTCACTAGCGGGAGTAGGAGAGCAGTACTTC.

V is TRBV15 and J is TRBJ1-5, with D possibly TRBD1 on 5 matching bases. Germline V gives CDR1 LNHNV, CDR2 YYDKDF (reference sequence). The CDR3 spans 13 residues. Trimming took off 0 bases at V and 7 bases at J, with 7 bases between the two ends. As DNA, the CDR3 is TGTGCCACCAGCAGAGAAGGGGAACAGCCCCAGCATTTT. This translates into CATSREGEQPQHF.

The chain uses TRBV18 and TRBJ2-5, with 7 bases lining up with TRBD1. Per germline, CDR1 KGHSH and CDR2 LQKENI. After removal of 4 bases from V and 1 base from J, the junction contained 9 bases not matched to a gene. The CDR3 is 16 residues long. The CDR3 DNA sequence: TGTGCCAGCTCACGACCGACAGGGTCGAGCCAAGAGACCCAGTACTTC. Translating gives CASSRPTGSSQETQYF.

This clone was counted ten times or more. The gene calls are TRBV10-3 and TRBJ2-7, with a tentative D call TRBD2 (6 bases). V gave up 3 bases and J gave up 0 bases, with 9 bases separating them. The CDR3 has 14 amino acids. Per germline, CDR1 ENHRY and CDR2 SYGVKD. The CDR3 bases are TGTGCCATCAGTGACACGACTAGCTCCTACGAGCAGTACTTC. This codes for CAISDTTSSYEQYF.

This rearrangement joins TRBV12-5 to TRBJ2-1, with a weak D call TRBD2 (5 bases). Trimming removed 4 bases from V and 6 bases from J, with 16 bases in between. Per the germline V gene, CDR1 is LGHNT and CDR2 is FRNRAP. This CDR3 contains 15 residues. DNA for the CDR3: TGTGCTAGTGGTTCCGTCGGAGGTAGTCCCAATGAGCAGTTCTTC. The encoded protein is CASGSVGGSPNEQFF.

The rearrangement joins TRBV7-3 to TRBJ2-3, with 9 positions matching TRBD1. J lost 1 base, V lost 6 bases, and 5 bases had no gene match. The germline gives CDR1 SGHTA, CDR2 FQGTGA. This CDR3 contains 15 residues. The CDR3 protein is CASRYRGHGTDTQYF. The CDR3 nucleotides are TGTGCCAGCAGGTACAGGGGGCATGGCACAGATACGCAGTATTTT.